Below are 22 T cell receptor beta chains sequenced from a single sample in a study of CD8+CD57+ T cells in acquired aplastic anemia. An expansion of CD8+CD57+ cells by flow cytometry had been shown in patients chosen for sequencing. Both TCR beta VDJ combination and CDR3 sequence profiling were carried out. Genomic DNA was the template for this profiling. In TCRdb, the reads were re-called with MiXCR into one record per CDR3 protein. The profile shows under 250,000 distinct CDR3 sequences, over 55% of them singletons. The sequencing input was sorted CD4+, CD8+, or CD8+CD57+ T cells (not recorded which) from PBMCs. These receptors all come from a human donor with aplastic anemia.

The chain is built from TRBV20-1 and TRBJ1-6; a possible D gene is TRBD1 (5 bases). V dropped 4 bases and J dropped 9 bases, with 19 bases sitting between them. Germline V gene lookup returns CDR1 DFQATT and CDR2 SNEGSKA (reference sequence). The length of the CDR3 is 15 residues. The CDR3 DNA reads TGCAGTGCTACCGACGGGGGGGACGAGGTTTCACCCCTCCACTTT. Protein: CSATDGGDEVSPLHF.

The CDR3 sequence: CASSEALRMTSGRTTSTDTQYF. In nucleotides, the CDR3 is TGTGCCAGCAGTGAAGCGCTGCGTATGACCAGCGGGAGGACCACTAGCACAGATACGCAGTATTTT. This chain uses TRBV2 with TRBJ2-3; TRBD2 agrees at 9 bases. Germline CDR1 is SNHLY and CDR2 is FYNNEI. The CDR3 loop spans 22 amino acids. V shed 0 bases, J shed 0 bases, and the junction held 19 bases outside the gene matches.

This clonotype has just one count. A much bigger clone sits one base away, suggesting this may be a read error. The gene calls are TRBV6-6 and TRBJ2-3; a possible D gene is TRBD2 (6 bases). Trimming took 6 bases from V and 2 from J, leaving 18 bases between them. Germline-derived CDR1 and CDR2 are MNHNY and SVGAGI (reference sequence). The CDR3 loop spans 16 amino acids. The CDR3 sequence: CASSPFRGEATDTQYF. The CDR3, as DNA: TGTGCCAGCAGCCCATTTCGCGGGGAGGCCACAGATACGCAGTATTTT.

In this sample, this clonotype turned up a few times. This chain connects TRBV19 to TRBJ2-7, with no clear D. Germline CDR1 and CDR2: LNHDA and SQIVND (reference sequence). This CDR3 spans 16 amino acids. Trimming took off 5 bases at V and 1 base at J, with 18 bases between the two ends. CDR3 DNA sequence: TGTGCCAGTAGTCTACCCCCTGGCGGAGTTTCCTACGAGCAGTACTTC. It is translated as CASSLPPGGVSYEQYF.

This clonotype was recorded a few times. This chain connects TRBV2 to TRBJ2-5; D possibly corresponds to TRBD1 (5 bases). Germline CDR1 reads SNHLY; CDR2 reads FYNNEI. Trimming left V 7 bases short and J 4 bases short, with 16 bases between. The CDR3 runs to 14 residues. This CDR3 is CASTGANGIETQYF. In DNA, the CDR3 is TGTGCCAGCACTGGGGCGAATGGTATAGAGACCCAGTACTTC.

The chain employs TRBV10-3 and TRBJ2-2; D is unresolved. The CDR3 is made up of 13 amino acids. V was pared by 3 bases and J by 8 bases, with 10 bases between. The germline CDR1 and CDR2 sequences are ENHRY and SYGVKD. The CDR3 coding sequence is TGTGCCATCAGTGACGGAAGGGTTGGGGAGCTGTTTTTT. Translation gives CAISDGRVGELFF.

The J gene is TRBJ2-1, the V gene TRBV7-3; TRBD2 matches 12 bases. The CDR3 sequence is 15 residues long. Germline CDR1 reads SGHTA; CDR2 reads FQGTGA. Trimming cost V 4 bases and J 8 bases; bases outside gene matches: 6. The CDR3 loop is CASSSTSGGGHEQFF. The CDR3 DNA is TGTGCCAGCAGCTCGACTAGCGGGGGTGGCCATGAGCAGTTCTTC.

There are a few counts of this clonotype. J is TRBJ2-5 and V is TRBV7-2; D uncertain. V was trimmed by 5 bases and J by 3 bases, leaving 13 bases between them. The CDR3 extends over 14 amino acids. Germline assignment: CDR1 SGHTA and CDR2 FQGNSA. CDR3 DNA sequence: TGTGCCAGCAGCACCTTAGGCGGCAAAGAGACCCAGTACTTC. It specifies CASSTLGGKETQYF.

The rearrangement uses TRBV2 and TRBJ1-3; D gene unclear. This CDR3 region has 12 residues. V lost 2 bases to trimming and J lost 5 bases, with 4 bases between them. In germline, CDR1 is SNHLY, CDR2 FYNNEI. CDR3 loop: CASSEMRNTIYF. Written as DNA, the CDR3 is TGTGCCAGCAGTGAAATGAGAAACACCATATATTTT. Full variable domain (missing parts from reference TRBV2 and TRBJ1-3): EPEVTQTPSHQVTQMGQEVILRCVPISNHLYFYWYRQILGQKVEFLVSFYNNEISEKSEIFDDQFSVERPDGSNFTLKIRSTKLEDSAMYFCASSEMRNTIYFGEGSWLTVV.

Comments on this clonotype: At one boundary the junction diverges from the germline segment, which might be a read error. V gene TRBV5-8 combines with J gene TRBJ2-7, with TRBD1 identical over 7 bases. Germline CDR1 and CDR2: SGHTS and YDEGEE. This CDR3 is 12 amino acids long. The CDR3 DNA sequence: TGTGCCAGCAGCCTACAGGGGTACGTGCAGTACTTC. Protein sequence: CASSLQGYVQYF.

This clonotype appeared many times. The rearrangement links TRBV6-4 to TRBJ2-3, with 12 bases aligning to TRBD2. V shed 5 bases, J shed 4 bases, and the junction held 4 bases outside the gene matches. The CDR3 loop spans 15 amino acids. Germline lookup yields CDR1 MRHNA and CDR2 SNTAGT. The CDR3 reads CASSTSGGTSDTQYF. CDR3 nucleotides: TGTGCCAGCAGTACTAGCGGGGGGACGTCAGATACGCAGTATTTT.

The chain recombines TRBV15 with TRBJ1-6; D call uncertain. The V gene lost 6 bases and the J gene lost 5 bases, with 14 bases spanning the gap. The length of the CDR3 is 15 residues. CDR1 is LNHNV and CDR2 is YYDKDF in the germline V gene (reference sequence). The CDR3 sequence: CATRESYSDNSPLHF. The CDR3 nucleotides are TGTGCCACCAGGGAATCCTATTCAGATAATTCACCCCTCCACTTT.

This clonotype has a single count. This chain joins TRBV19 and TRBJ1-4, with D uncertain. Trimming removed 7 bases from V and 5 bases from J, with 11 bases in between. The CDR3 loop spans 13 amino acids. Germline V gene lookup returns CDR1 LNHDA and CDR2 SQIVND (reference sequence). For the CDR3, the DNA is TGTGCCAGTAACCCGGACCGAAATGAAAAACTGTTTTTT. It yields the protein CASNPDRNEKLFF.

This clonotype was recorded many times. The chain joins TRBV7-8 to TRBJ2-1; 10 bases are a match to TRBD2. The CDR3 has 16 residues. CDR1 and CDR2 (germline): SGHVS, FQNEAQ. After removal of 5 bases from V and 0 bases from J, the junction contained 4 bases not matched to a gene. CDR3 bases: TGTGCCAGCAGCCTCCTAGCGGGAGACTCCTACAATGAGCAGTTCTTC. This sequence encodes CASSLLAGDSYNEQFF.

The V gene is TRBV7-8, the J gene TRBJ2-7, with 7 bases identical to TRBD2. The germline CDR1 and CDR2 sequences are SGHVS and FQNEAQ. The CDR3 has 14 amino acids. After removal of 4 bases from V and 0 bases from J, the junction contained 3 bases not matched to a gene. The CDR3 DNA is TGTGCCAGCAGCTGGGGGGGGAGCTCCTACGAGCAGTACTTC. It codes for CASSWGGSSYEQYF.

The rearrangement links TRBV15 to TRBJ2-1; weak D call: TRBD1 (5 bases). Trimming stripped 5 bases from V and 0 bases from J, with 11 bases between. CDR3 length: 15 residues. The germline CDR1 and CDR2 sequences are LNHNV and YYDKDF (reference sequence). The DNA for the CDR3 is TGTGCCACCAGCTCCCGTCAGGGCTCCTACAATGAGCAGTTCTTC. The encoded protein is CATSSRQGSYNEQFF.

The rearrangement links TRBV7-9 to TRBJ1-1, with 7 bases aligning to TRBD1. Per the germline V gene, CDR1 is SEHNR and CDR2 is FQNEAQ (reference sequence). J lost 2 bases, V lost 3 bases, and 3 bases had no gene match. CDR3 size: 14 residues. The CDR3: CASSFGQANTEAFF. For the CDR3, the DNA is TGTGCCAGCAGCTTCGGACAGGCCAACACTGAAGCTTTCTTT.

The V gene is TRBV7-9, the J gene TRBJ1-1; D may be TRBD1 (6 bases). CDR1 SEHNR and CDR2 FQNEAQ come from the germline V gene (reference sequence). The CDR3 covers 15 residues. The V end lost 5 bases, the J end lost 2 bases, and 15 bases lay between the germline ends. CDR3 DNA: TGTGCCAGCAGCGAAAGGACAGCCACTAACACTGAAGCTTTCTTT. Its translation is CASSERTATNTEAFF.

The chain is built from TRBV20-1 and TRBJ2-1; 11 nucleotides align to TRBD2. With 4 bases clipped from V and 10 bases from J, the junction kept 9 bases outside the gene matches. The CDR3 is made up of 14 amino acids. CDR1 and CDR2 (germline): DFQATT, SNEGSKA (reference sequence). The CDR3 reads CSAKLAGDVGEQFF. The CDR3 nucleotides read TGCAGTGCTAAACTAGCGGGGGATGTAGGGGAGCAGTTCTTC.

This clonotype came up a few times. This chain connects TRBV15 to TRBJ2-7, with 7 bases matching TRBD1. CDR3 length: 15 amino acids. J gave up 2 bases and V 3 bases, and 7 bases lay outside the gene matches. From germline, CDR1 is LNHNV and CDR2 YYDKDF (reference sequence). The DNA for the CDR3 is TGTGCCACCAGCAGCTTAACAGGGGTTCCCTACGAGCAGTACTTC. Its protein is CATSSLTGVPYEQYF.

The rearrangement links TRBV12-3 or TRBV12-4 to TRBJ1-2, with TRBD1 matching 7 bases. The V segment lost 5 bases and the J segment 4 bases; nucleotides outside the gene matches: 4. The CDR3 is 13 residues long. The CDR3 loop is CASSAWTGYGYTF. CDR3 DNA sequence: TGTGCCAGCAGTGCCTGGACAGGCTATGGCTACACCTTC.

The chain is built from TRBV20-1 and TRBJ2-1; possible D gene TRBD2, 6 bases. Germline CDR1 DFQATT, CDR2 SNEGSKA (reference sequence). V was shortened by 0 bases and J by 12 bases, with 12 bases between the two germline ends. The CDR3 is 12 residues long. The CDR3 DNA sequence: TGCAGTGCTAGAGATGTAGCGGTGGTGCAGTTCTTC. Translation gives CSARDVAVVQFF.